This T cell receptor beta chain comes out of a study of OX40 agonist ivuxolimab in advanced cancers. The assay was immunoSEQ multiplex PCR, and TCRdb's table has in-frame clones only and misses some. Among fewer than 55,000 clones listed, around 81% were seen once. Samples of blood were obtained at baseline, on cycle 4 day 1, and on cycle 7 day 1. Here the sequenced sample was CD4+ or CD8+ T cells sorted from blood, taken in a trial of the OX40 agonist ivuxolimab. This clonotype originated in an adult with an advanced solid tumor such as melanoma, head and neck, liver or kidney cancer.

The DNA of the CDR3 is TGTGCCAGCAGTTTATCAGTTAATGAAAAACTGTTTTTT. It translates to CASSLSVNEKLFF. The chain is built from TRBV27 and TRBJ1-4; the D is unclear. In germline, CDR1 is MNHEY, CDR2 SMNVEV (reference sequence). CDR3 length equals 13 residues. Between the trimmed V and J ends, which lost 0 bases and 4 bases, there was a span of 3 bases.